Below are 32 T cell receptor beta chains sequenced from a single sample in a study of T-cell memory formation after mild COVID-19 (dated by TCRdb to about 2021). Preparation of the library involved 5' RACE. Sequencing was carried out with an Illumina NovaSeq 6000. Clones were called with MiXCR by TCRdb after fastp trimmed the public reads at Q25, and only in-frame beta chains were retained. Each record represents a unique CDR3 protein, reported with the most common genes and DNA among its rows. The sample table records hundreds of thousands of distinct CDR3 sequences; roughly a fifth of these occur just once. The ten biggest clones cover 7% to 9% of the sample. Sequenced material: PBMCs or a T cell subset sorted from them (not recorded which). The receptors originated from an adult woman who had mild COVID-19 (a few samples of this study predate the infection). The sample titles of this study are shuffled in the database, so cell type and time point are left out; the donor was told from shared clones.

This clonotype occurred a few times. CDR3 residues: CASGGSTGLLREKLFF. In DNA form, the CDR3 reads TGTGCCAGCGGAGGATCAACAGGGCTCCTTAGAGAAAAACTGTTTTTT. This chain uses TRBV6-5 with TRBJ1-4; possibly TRBD1 for D (6 bases). CDR3 length: 16 amino acids. Germline V gene data show CDR1 as MNHEY and CDR2 as SVGAGI. Trimming removed 8 bases from V and 8 bases from J, with 24 bases in between.

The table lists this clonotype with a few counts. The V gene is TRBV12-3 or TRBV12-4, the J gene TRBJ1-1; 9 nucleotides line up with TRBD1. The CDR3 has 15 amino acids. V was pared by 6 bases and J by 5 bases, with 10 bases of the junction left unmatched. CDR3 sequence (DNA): TGTGCCAGCAGCCCCGACGGTGGGACAGGGACTGAAGCTTTCTTT. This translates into CASSPDGGTGTEAFF.

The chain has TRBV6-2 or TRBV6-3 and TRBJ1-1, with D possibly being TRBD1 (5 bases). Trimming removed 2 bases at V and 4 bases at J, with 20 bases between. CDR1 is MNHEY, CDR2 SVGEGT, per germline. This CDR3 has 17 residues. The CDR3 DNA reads TGTGCCAGCAGTTACGCGGCGGCGGCAGGGTGGTCCACTGAAGCTTTCTTT. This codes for CASSYAAAAGWSTEAFF.

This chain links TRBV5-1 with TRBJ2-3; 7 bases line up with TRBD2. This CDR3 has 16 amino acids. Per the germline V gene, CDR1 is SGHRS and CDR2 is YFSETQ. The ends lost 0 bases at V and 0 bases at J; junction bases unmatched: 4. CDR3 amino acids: CASSLGGGTSTDTQYF. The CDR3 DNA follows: TGCGCCAGCAGCTTGGGGGGGGGAACAAGCACAGATACGCAGTATTTT.

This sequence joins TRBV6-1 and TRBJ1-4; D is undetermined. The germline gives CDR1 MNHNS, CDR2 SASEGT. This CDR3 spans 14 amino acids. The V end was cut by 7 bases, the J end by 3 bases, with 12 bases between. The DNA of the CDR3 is TGTGCCAGCACCGGAGGTGATTCTAATGAAAAACTGTTTTTT. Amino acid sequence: CASTGGDSNEKLFF.

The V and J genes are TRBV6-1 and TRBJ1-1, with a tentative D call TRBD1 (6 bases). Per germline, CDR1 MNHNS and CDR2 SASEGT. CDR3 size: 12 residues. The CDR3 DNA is TGTGGTCTCAGCAGGGGTACCTCTGAAGCTTTCTTT. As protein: CGLSRGTSEAFF.

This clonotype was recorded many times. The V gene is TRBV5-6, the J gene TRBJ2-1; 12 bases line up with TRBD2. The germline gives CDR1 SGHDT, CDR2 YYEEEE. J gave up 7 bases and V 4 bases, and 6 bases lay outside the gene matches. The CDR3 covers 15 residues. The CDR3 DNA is TGTGCCAGCAGCCTAGGACTAGCGGGACTTAATGAGCAGTTCTTC. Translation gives CASSLGLAGLNEQFF.

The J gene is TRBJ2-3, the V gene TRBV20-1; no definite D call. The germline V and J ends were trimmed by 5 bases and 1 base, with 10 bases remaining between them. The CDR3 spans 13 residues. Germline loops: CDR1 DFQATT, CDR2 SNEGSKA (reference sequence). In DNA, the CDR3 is TGCAGTGCTTTACTTGGAGGCACAGATACGCAGTATTTT. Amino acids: CSALLGGTDTQYF.

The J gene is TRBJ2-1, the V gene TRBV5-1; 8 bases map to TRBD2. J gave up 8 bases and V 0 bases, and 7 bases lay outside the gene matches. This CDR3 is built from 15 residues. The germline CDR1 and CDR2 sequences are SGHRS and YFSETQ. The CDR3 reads CASSLAGTSPDEQFF. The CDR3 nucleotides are TGCGCCAGCAGCTTGGCTGGGACTAGTCCTGATGAGCAGTTCTTC.

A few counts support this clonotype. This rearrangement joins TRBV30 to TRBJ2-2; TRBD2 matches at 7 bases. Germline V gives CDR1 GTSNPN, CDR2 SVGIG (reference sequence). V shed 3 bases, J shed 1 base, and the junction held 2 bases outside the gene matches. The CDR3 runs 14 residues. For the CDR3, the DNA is TGTGCCTGGAGGGGAGGGGAGAACACCGGGGAGCTGTTTTTT. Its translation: CAWRGGENTGELFF.

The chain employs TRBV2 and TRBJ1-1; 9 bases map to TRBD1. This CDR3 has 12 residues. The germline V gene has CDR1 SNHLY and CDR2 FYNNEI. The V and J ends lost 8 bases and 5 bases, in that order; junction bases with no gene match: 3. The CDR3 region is CASVGQGTEAFF. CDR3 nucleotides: TGTGCCAGCGTAGGACAGGGGACTGAAGCTTTCTTT.

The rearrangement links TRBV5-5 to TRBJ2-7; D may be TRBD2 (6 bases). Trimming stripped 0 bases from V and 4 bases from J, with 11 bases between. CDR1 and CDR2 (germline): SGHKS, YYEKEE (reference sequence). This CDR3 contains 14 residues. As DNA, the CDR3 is TGTGCCAGCAGCTTGGTTGACGGGGGATACGAGCAGTACTTC. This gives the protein CASSLVDGGYEQYF.

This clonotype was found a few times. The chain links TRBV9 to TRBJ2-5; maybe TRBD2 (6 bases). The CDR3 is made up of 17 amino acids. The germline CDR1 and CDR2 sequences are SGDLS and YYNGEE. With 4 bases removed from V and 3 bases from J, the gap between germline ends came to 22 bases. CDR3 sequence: CASSLSPTSVKEETQYF. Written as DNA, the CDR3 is TGTGCCAGCAGCCTCAGCCCGACTAGTGTTAAGGAAGAGACCCAGTACTTC.

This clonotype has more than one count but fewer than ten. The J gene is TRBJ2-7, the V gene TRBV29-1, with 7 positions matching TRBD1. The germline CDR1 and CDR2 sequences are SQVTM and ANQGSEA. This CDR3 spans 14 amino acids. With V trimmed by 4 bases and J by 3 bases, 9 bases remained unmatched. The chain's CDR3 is CSVGKSRDSYEQYF. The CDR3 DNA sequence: TGCAGCGTTGGAAAATCCCGGGACAGCTACGAGCAGTACTTC.

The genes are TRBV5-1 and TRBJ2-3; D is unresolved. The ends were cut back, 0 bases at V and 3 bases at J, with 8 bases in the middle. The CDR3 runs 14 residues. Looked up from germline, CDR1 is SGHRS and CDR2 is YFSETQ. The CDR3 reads CASSLDGQTDTQYF. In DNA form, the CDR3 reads TGCGCCAGCAGCTTGGACGGGCAAACAGATACGCAGTATTTT.

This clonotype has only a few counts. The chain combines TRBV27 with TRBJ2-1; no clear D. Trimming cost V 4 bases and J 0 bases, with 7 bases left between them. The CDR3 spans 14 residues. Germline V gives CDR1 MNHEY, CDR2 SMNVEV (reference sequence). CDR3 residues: CASSWAYSYNEQFF. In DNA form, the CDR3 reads TGTGCCAGCAGTTGGGCGTACTCCTACAATGAGCAGTTCTTC.

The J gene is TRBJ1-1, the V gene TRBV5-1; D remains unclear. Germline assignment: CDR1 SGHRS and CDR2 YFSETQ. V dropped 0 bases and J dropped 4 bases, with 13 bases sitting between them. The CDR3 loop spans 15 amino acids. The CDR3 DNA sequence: TGCGCCAGCAGCTTGGGAACTGTAGGGAGCACTGAAGCTTTCTTT. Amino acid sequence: CASSLGTVGSTEAFF.

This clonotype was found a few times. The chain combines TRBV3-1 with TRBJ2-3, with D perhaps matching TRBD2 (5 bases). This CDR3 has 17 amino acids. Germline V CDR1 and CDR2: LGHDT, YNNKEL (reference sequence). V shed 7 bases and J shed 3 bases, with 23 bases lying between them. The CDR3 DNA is TGTGCCAGCACCCGAGGCCCTAGCTCATCAGCGACAGATACGCAGTATTTT. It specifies CASTRGPSSSATDTQYF.

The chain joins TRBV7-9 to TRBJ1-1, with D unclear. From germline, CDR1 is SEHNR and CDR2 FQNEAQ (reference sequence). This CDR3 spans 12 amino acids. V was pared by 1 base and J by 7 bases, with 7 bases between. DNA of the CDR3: TGTGCCAGCAGCTTAGTGGCCTTTGAAGCTTTCTTT. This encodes CASSLVAFEAFF.

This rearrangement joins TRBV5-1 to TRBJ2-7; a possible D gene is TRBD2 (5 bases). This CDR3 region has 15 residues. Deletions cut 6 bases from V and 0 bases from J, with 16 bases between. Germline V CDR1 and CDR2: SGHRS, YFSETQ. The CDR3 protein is CASTVGYGNSYEQYF. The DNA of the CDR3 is TGCGCCAGCACCGTGGGGTACGGGAACTCCTACGAGCAGTACTTC.

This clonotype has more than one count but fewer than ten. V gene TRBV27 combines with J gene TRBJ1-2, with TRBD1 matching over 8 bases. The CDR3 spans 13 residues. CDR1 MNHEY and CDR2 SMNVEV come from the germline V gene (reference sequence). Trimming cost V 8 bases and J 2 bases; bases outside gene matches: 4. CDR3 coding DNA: TGTGCCAGCGGGCGACAGGGGAACTATGGCTACACCTTC. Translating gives CASGRQGNYGYTF.

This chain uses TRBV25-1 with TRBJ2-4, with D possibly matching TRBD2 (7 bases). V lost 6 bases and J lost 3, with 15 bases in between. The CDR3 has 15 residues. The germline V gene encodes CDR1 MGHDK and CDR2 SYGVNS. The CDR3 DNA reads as TGTGCCAGCAGCTCCGGGGGGCAGGTCAAAAACATTCAGTACTTC. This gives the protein CASSSGGQVKNIQYF.

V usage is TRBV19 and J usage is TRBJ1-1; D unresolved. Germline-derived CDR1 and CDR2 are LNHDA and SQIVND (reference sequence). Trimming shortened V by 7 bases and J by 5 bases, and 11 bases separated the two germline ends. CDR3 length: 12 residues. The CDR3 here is CASKEARTEAFF. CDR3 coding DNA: TGTGCCAGTAAAGAGGCTCGGACTGAAGCTTTCTTT.

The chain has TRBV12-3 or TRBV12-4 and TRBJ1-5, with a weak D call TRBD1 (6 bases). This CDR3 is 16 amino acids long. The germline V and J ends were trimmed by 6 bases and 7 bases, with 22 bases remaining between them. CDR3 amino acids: CASSATAGTLKQPQHF. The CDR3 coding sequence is TGTGCCAGCAGCGCCACTGCCGGGACACTAAAACAGCCCCAGCATTTT.

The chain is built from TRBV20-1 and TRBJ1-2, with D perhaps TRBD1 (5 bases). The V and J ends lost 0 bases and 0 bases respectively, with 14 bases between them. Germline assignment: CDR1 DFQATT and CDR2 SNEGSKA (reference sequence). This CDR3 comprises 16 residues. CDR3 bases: TGCAGTGCTAGAGAGAGATCTTGGGGCTCTAACTATGGCTACACCTTC. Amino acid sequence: CSARERSWGSNYGYTF.

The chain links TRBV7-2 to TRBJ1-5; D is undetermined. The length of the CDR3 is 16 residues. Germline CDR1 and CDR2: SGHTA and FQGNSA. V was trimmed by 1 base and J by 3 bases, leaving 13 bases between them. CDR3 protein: CASSLVSTGDNQPQHF. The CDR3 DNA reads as TGTGCCAGCAGCTTAGTTTCCACCGGGGACAATCAGCCCCAGCATTTT. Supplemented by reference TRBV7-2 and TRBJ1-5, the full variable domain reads GAGVSQSPSNKVTEKGKDVELRCDPISGHTALYWYRQSLGQGLEFLIYFQGNSAPDKSGLPSDRFSAERTGGSVSTLTIQRTQQEDSAVYLCASSLVSTGDNQPQHFGDGTRLSIL.

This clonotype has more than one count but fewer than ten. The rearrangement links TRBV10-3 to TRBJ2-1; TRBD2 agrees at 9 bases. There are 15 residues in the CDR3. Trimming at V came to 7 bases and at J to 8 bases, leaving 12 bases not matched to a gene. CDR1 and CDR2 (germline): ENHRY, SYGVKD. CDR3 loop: CAIKDPRGGTDEQFF. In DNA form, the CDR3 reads TGTGCCATCAAGGACCCGCGGGGGGGCACCGATGAGCAGTTCTTC.

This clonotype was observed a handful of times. CDR3 sequence (DNA): TGCGCCAGCAGCTCGCCGACGGTGAACACTGAAGCTTTCTTT. It encodes CASSSPTVNTEAFF. The genes are TRBV5-1 and TRBJ1-1; D gene uncertain. This CDR3 comprises 14 residues. CDR1 is SGHRS, CDR2 YFSETQ, per germline. V lost 3 bases and J 0 bases, leaving 9 bases between the germline ends.

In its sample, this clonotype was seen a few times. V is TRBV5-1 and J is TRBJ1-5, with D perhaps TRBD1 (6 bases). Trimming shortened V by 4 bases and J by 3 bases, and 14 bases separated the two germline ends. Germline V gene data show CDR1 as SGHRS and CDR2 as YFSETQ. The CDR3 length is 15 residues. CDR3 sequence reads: CASSPGQSYNQPQHF. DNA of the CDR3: TGCGCCAGCAGCCCTGGACAGTCATACAATCAGCCCCAGCATTTT.

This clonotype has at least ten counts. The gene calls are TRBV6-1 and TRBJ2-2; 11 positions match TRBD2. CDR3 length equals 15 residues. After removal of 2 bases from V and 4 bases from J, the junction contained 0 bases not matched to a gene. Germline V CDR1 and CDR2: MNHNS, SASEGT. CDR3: CASSELAGGTGELFF. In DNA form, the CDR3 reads TGTGCCAGCAGTGAACTAGCGGGGGGCACCGGGGAGCTGTTTTTT.

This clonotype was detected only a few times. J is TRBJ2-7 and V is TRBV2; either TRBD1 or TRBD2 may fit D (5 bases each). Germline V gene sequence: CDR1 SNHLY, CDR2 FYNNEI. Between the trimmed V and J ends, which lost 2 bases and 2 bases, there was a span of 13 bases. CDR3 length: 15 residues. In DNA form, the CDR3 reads TGTGCCAGCAGTGAATCCCGGGACGGAGCCTACGAGCAGTACTTC. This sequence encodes CASSESRDGAYEQYF.

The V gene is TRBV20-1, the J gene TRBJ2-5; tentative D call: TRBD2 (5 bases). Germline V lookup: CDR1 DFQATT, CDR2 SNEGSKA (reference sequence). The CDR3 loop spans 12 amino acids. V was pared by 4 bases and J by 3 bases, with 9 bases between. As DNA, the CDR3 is TGCAGTGCTACAGACGGGGAAGAGACCCAGTACTTC. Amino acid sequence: CSATDGEETQYF.